This is a list of T cell receptor beta chains from one sample in a study of shared T cell receptors in the human thymus. Assay used: immunoSEQ multiplex PCR; TCRdb lists only in-frame clones, some missing. Of a few hundred thousand clones listed, roughly 94% are singletons. Source material: thymocytes. Receptors originate from a human donor. The CDR3 runs from the conserved cysteine through the conserved F or W. D genes are given only for firm matches. Rows may omit the clone size; those that give it use once, few, many or a size class.

>TRBV30|-|18|TRBJ2-1|once
CAWSVPPRTATLNNEQFF
TGTGCCTGGAGTGTTCCCCCCCGGACTGCAACCCTTAACAATGAGCAGTTCTTC
>TRBV27|-|12|TRBJ2-1|-
CASSPVGNEQFF
TGTGCCAGCTCACCGGTTGGGAATGAGCAGTTCTTC
>TRBV5-5|-|17|TRBJ2-4|-
CASSPGRAGESKNIQYF
TGTGCCAGCAGCCCTGGTCGGGCAGGGGAATCCAAAAACATTCAGTACTTC
>TRBV27|-|16|TRBJ2-2|-
CASSSEPRKGTGELFF
TGTGCCAGCAGTTCAGAGCCGCGCAAAGGCACCGGGGAGCTGTTTTTT
>TRBV30|-|14|TRBJ2-1|-
CAWTPPAHYNEQFF
TGTGCCTGGACCCCGCCGGCACACTACAATGAGCAGTTCTTC
>TRBV30|-|15|TRBJ2-1|-
CACLLTDSYYNEQFF
TGTGCCTGCTTATTAACGGACAGTTACTACAATGAGCAGTTCTTC
>TRBV27|-|14|TRBJ2-3|-
CASSLSAGPDTQYF
TGTGCCAGCAGTTTATCGGCAGGGCCAGATACGCAGTATTTT
>TRBV29-1|TRBD1|14|TRBJ2-6|-
CSVGQGAGANVLTF
TGCAGCGTCGGACAGGGGGCTGGGGCCAACGTCCTGACTTTC
>TRBV18|TRBD2|13|TRBJ2-1|once
CASSTREPNEQFF
TGTGCCAGCTCAACGCGGGAGCCAAATGAGCAGTTCTTC
>TRBV29-1|TRBD2|18|TRBJ2-1|-
CSDRATSGRAVIYNEQFF
TGCAGCGACCGAGCGACTAGCGGGAGGGCCGTAATCTACAATGAGCAGTTCTTC
>TRBV19|-|14|TRBJ1-3|-
CASSFCPSGNTIYF
TGTGCCAGTAGTTTTTGTCCCTCTGGAAACACCATATATTTT
>TRBV27|TRBD1|19|TRBJ1-5|-
CASSRHPGTARHSNQPQHF
TGTGCCAGCAGTCGTCACCCCGGGACAGCGAGACATAGCAATCAGCCCCAGCATTTT
>TRBV6-5|-|16|TRBJ1-1|-
CASSYSKGGDNTEAFF
TGTGCCAGCAGTTACTCGAAGGGAGGGGATAACACTGAAGCTTTCTTT
>TRBV27|-|13|TRBJ2-7|once
CASSWTSRGEQYF
TGTGCCAGCAGTTGGACATCCCGGGGGGAGCAGTACTTC
>TRBV5-4|-|15|TRBJ2-7|-
CASSLTRTGSYEQYF
TGTGCCAGCAGCTTGACTCGTACGGGCTCCTACGAGCAGTACTTC
>TRBV7-9|-|15|TRBJ1-2|-
CASSFLIHRAHGYTF
TGTGCCAGCAGCTTTTTGATCCACAGGGCCCATGGCTACACCTTC
>TRBV27|TRBD2|15|TRBJ2-7|-
CASSFTTGLGAEQYF
TGTGCCAGCAGTTTTACCACGGGACTAGGAGCCGAGCAGTACTTC
>TRBV19|-|15|TRBJ2-7|-
CASSISRNPSYEQYF
TGTGCCAGTAGTATCTCGAGGAACCCCTCCTACGAGCAGTACTTC